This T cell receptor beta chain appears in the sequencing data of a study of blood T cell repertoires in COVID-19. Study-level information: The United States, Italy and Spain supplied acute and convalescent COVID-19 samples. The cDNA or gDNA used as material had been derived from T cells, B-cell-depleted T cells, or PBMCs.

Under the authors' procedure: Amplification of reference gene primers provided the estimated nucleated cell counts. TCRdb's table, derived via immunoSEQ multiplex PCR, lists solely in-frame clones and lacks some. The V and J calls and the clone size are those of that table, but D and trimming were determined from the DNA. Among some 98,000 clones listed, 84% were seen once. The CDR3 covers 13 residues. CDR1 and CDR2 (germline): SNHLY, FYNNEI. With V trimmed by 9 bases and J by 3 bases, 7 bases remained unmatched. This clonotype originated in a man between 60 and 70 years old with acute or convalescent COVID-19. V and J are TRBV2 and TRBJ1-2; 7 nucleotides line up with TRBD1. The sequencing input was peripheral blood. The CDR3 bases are TGTGCCAGTTCCCTAGGGACAGACTATGGCTACACCTTC. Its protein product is CASSLGTDYGYTF.